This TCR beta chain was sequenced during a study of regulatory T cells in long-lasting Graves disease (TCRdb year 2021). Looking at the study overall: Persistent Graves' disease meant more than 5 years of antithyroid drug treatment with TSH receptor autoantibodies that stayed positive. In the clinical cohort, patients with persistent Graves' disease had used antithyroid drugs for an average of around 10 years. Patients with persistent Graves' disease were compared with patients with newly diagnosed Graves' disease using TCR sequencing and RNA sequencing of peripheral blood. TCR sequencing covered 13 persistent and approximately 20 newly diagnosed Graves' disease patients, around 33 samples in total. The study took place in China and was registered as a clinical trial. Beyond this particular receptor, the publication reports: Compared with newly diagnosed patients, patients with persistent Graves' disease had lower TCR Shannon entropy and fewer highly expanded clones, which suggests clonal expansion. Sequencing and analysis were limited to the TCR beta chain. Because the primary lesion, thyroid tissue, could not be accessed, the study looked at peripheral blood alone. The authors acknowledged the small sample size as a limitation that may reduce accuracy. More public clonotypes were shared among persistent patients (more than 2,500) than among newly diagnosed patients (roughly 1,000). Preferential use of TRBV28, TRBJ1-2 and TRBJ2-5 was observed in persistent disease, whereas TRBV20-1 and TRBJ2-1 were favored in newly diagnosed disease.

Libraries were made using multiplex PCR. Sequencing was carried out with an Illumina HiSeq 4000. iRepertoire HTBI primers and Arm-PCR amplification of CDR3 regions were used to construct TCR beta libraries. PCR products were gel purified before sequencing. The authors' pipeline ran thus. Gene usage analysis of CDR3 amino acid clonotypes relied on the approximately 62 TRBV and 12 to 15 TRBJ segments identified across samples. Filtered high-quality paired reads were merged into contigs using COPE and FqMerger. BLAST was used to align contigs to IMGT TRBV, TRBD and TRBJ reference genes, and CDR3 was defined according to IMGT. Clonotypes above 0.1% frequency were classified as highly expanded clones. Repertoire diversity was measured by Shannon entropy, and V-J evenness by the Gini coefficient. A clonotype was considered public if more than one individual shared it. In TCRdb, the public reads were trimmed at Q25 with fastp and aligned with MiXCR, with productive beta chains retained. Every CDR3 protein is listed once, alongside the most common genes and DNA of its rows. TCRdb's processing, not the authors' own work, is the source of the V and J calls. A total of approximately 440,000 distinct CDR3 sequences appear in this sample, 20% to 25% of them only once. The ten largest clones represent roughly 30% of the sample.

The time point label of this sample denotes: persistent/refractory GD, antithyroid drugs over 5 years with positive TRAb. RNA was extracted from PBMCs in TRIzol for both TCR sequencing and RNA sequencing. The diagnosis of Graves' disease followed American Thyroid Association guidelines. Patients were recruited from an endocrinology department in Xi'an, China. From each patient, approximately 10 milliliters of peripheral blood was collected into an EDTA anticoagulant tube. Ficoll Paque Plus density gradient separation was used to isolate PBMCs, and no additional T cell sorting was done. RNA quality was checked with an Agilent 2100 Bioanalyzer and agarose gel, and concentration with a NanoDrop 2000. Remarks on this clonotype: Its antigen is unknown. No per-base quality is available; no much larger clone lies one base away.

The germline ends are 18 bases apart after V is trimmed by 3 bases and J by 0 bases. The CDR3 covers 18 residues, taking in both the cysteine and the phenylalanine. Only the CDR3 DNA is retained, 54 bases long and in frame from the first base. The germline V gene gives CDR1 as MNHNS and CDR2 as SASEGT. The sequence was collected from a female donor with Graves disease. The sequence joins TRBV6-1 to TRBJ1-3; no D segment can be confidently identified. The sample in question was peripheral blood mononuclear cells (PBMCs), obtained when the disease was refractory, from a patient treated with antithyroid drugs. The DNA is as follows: TGTGCCAGCAGTGACAAGATCATGGACGTGAGCTCTGGAAACACCATATATTTT. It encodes CASSDKIMDVSSGNTIYF.